The entry below describes one TCR beta chain. This CDR3 contains 15 residues. Germline V CDR1 and CDR2: ENHRY, SYGVKD. Trimming removed 7 bases at V and 7 bases at J, with 20 bases between. The data were taken from a study of blood T cell repertoires in COVID-19. As for the study in general: The United States, Italy and Spain were the sources of the acute and convalescent COVID-19 samples. PBMCs, B-cell-depleted T cells, or T cells provided the cDNA or gDNA that made up the material.

Profiling relied on immunoSEQ multiplex PCR, and the TCRdb table lists in-frame clones only, not all of them. The sample shows approximately 100,000 clones, roughly 80% of them seen only once. This TCR was recovered from a woman of 80 years or more with active or convalescent COVID-19. The source material was peripheral blood. V usage is TRBV10-3 and J usage is TRBJ1-3; D is unresolved. The CDR3 spells CAITNDVRAGNTIYF. The CDR3 bases are TGTGCCATCACAAACGACGTGAGGGCGGGGAACACCATATATTTT.